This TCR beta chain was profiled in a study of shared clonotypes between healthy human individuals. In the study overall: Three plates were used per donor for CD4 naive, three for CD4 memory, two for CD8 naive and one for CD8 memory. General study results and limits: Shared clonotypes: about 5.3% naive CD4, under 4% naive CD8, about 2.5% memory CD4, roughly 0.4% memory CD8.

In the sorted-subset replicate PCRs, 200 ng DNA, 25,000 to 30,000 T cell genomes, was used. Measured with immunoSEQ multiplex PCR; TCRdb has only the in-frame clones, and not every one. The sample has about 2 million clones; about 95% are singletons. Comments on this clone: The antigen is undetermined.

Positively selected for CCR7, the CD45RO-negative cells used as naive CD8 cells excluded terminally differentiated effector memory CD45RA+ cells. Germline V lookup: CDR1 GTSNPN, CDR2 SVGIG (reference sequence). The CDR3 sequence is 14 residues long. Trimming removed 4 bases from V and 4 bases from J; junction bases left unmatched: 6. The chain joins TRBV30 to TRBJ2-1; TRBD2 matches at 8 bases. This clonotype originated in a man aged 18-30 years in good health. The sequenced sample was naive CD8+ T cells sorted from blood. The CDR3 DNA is TGTGCCTGGACAGCGGGAGTGACATACAATGAGCAGTTCTTC. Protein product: CAWTAGVTYNEQFF. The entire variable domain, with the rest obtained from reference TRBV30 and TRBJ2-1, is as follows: SQTIHQWPATLVQPVGSPLSLECTVEGTSNPNLYWYRQAAGRGLQLLFYSVGIGQISSEVPQNLSASRPQDRQFILSSKKLLLSDSGFYLCAWTAGVTYNEQFFGPGTRLTVL.